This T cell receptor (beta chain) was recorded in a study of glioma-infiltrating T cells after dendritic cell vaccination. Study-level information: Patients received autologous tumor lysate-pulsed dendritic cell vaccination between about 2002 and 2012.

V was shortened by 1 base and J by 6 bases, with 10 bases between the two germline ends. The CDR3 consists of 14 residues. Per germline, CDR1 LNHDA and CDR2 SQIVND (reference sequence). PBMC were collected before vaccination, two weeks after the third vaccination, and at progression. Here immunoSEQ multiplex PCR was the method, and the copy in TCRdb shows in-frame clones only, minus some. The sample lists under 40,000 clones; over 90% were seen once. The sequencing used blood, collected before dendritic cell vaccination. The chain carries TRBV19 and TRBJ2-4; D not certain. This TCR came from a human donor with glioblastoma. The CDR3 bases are TGTGCCAGTAGTATAGGTACAGTAGGAAACATTCAGTACTTC. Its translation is CASSIGTVGNIQYF.